Here is one T cell receptor (beta chain) with its context. The antigen is unknown. These data come from a study of T cells expressing NK-cell markers. At the level of the study: According to the study, TCR beta repertoires originated from sorted CD3+CD56+NKG2C+, CD3+CD56+NKG2C- and CD3+CD56-NKG2C+ T cells. There were seven HCMV-seropositive donors and one seronegative donor among the eight sequenced.

TCRdb re-called the 5' RACE reads, yielding one record per CDR3 amino acid sequence without DNA. The sample's table shows about 460,000 distinct CDR3 sequences. Study-wide findings and caveats: The dominant NKG2C+ clonotypes represented about 1.0-7.0% of CD8+ T cells in six donors. Leadership of the CD3+CD56-NKG2C+ fraction also belonged to these clonotypes in four donors.

The CDR3 covers 14 residues. The germline V gene has CDR1 LNHNV and CDR2 YYDKDF (reference sequence). The chain recombines TRBV15 with TRBJ2-3; the D gene TCRdb calls, TRBD1, cannot be checked with no DNA. Material: blood T cells: a sorted CD56 or NKG2C T cell subset, CD4+ or CD8+ T cells, or bulk PBMC T cells (not recorded which). This clonotype was obtained from a woman in her forties or fifties in good health. The CDR3 here is CATRAGGIPDTQYF.